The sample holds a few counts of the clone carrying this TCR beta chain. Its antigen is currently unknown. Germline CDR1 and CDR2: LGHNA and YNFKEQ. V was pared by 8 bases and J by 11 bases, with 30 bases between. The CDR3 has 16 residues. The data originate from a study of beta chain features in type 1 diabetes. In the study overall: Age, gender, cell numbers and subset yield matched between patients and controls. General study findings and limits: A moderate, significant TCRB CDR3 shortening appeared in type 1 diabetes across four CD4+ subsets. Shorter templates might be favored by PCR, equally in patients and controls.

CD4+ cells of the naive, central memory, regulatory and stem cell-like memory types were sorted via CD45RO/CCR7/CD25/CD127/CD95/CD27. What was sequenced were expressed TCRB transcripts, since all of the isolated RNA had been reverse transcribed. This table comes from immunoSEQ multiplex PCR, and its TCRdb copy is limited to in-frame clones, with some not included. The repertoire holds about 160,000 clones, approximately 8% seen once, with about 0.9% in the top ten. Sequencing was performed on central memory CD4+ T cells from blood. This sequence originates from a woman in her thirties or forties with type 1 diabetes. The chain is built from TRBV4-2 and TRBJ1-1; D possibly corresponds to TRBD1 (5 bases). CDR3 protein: CASGTVGGDRSSRAFF. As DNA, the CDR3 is TGTGCCAGCGGGACGGTGGGAGGGGATCGGAGCTCGAGGGCTTTCTTT.